Listed below are T cell receptor beta chains from one sample, sequenced in a study of beta chain features in type 1 diabetes. Only in-frame clones appear in the TCRdb table, and some are missing; sequencing was by immunoSEQ multiplex PCR. The data contain about 130,000 clones, 9% of them singletons. Sequencing was performed on central memory CD4+ T cells from blood. These receptors originate from a man aged 25 to 40 with type 1 diabetes. The CDR3 runs from the conserved cysteine through the conserved F or W. The D gene is left open where the match is weak. Size tells how often a clone was seen (once, few, many) or the class of an expanded clone, and some rows leave it out.

clone size	V gene	J gene	D gene	CDR3 DNA	CDR3 protein
-	TRBV4-3	TRBJ1-6	-	TGCGCCAGCAGCCAGGAAGGGGGGAGGGGGTTGACACCCCTCCACTTT	CASSQEGGRGLTPLHF
-	TRBV9	TRBJ2-7	TRBD2	TGTGCCAGCAGCGTAGGCGGCGGGGACGGGGGGGCGAGTGAGCAGTACTTC	CASSVGGGDGGASEQYF
few	TRBV28	TRBJ1-2	TRBD1	TGTGCCAGCACAACAGGGGACTATGGCTACACCTTC	CASTTGDYGYTF
few	TRBV6-5	TRBJ2-1	TRBD2	TGTGCCAGCAGTAGAAGCGGGGGGCCCCACGTTGAGCAGTTCTTC	CASSRSGGPHVEQFF
few	TRBV7-3	TRBJ2-1	TRBD1	TGTGCCAGCAGCGTGACAGGGTCGACTGAGCAGTTCTTC	CASSVTGSTEQFF
-	TRBV5-6	TRBJ1-5	-	TGTGCCAGCAGCCTGGGCCCGGCGGTGATATCCGGCAATCAGCCCCAGCATTTT	CASSLGPAVISGNQPQHF
few	TRBV7-2	TRBJ2-3	-	TGTGCCAGCACCCTGCGGGATACGCAGTATTTT	CASTLRDTQYF
few	TRBV29-1	TRBJ1-4	TRBD1	TGCAGCGTGGACAGGGGTAATGAAAAACTGTTTTTT	CSVDRGNEKLFF
few	TRBV14	TRBJ2-5	-	TGTGCCAGCAGCCAAGAGCTGGGCAGCCAAGAGACCCAGTACTTC	CASSQELGSQETQYF
few	TRBV6-6	TRBJ2-7	-	TGTGCCAGCAGTTGGGGTTCCCTCGGGGACTACGAGCAGTACTTC	CASSWGSLGDYEQYF
-	TRBV19	TRBJ2-5	TRBD2	TGTGCCAGTAGTGAAGGGACTAGCGGCCCTCGGAAGACCCAGTACTTC	CASSEGTSGPRKTQYF
-	TRBV5-6	TRBJ1-2	-	TGTGCCAGCAGCCGGGGACAATTGAACTATGGCTACACCTTC	CASSRGQLNYGYTF
few	TRBV6-5	TRBJ1-1	TRBD1	TGTGCCAGTCGGACAGGGAGGATACGCTTCTTT	CASRTGRIRFF
few	TRBV4-3	TRBJ2-1	TRBD2	TGCGCCAGCAGCCCGCTAGCGGGGGGAAATGAGCAGTTCTTC	CASSPLAGGNEQFF
few	TRBV19	TRBJ2-3	TRBD2	TGTGCCAGTCGACTAGCGGGGGCAGATACGCAGTATTTT	CASRLAGADTQYF
-	TRBV6-6	TRBJ2-5	TRBD2	TGTGCCAGCAGTTACTCTTGGCGGGGGGGACAAGAGACCCAGTACTTC	CASSYSWRGGQETQYF
-	TRBV11-2	TRBJ1-2	-	TGTGCCAGCAGCCCGGTCCTTAACTATGGCTACACCTTC	CASSPVLNYGYTF
-	TRBV6-5	TRBJ1-4	TRBD1	TGTGCCAGCCGCAAGGGACAGGGTTACGAAAAACTGTTTTTT	CASRKGQGYEKLFF
few	TRBV28	TRBJ1-2	-	TGTGCCAGCAGCTACCGGGACACTGATGGCTACACCTTC	CASSYRDTDGYTF
-	TRBV28	TRBJ2-4	-	TGTGCCAGCAGTTTACAGGGAGCCAAAAACATTCAGTACTTC	CASSLQGAKNIQYF
-	TRBV29-1	TRBJ2-6	-	TGCAGCGTGACCGAGGCCAACTCTGGGGCCAACGTCCTGACTTTC	CSVTEANSGANVLTF
-	TRBV18	TRBJ1-6	TRBD1	TGTGCCAGCTCACCTACCGGGACAGGGAAATTTTCCCTCCACTTT	CASSPTGTGKFSLHF
few	TRBV25-1	TRBJ2-7	TRBD1	TGTGCCAGCACCTCCAGGGGGCTCGGCGAGCAGTACTTC	CASTSRGLGEQYF
-	TRBV19	TRBJ1-2	-	TGTGCCAGTAGTATAGAGGGCTACTCGTCCTATGGCTACACCTTC	CASSIEGYSSYGYTF
few	TRBV7-2	TRBJ2-5	TRBD2	TGTGCCAGCAGCTTCCCGACTAGCGGCTCGGAGACCCAGTACTTC	CASSFPTSGSETQYF
-	TRBV29-1	TRBJ2-7	-	TGCAGCGTTGGACAGCCCTACGAGCAGTACTTC	CSVGQPYEQYF
-	TRBV28	TRBJ2-7	TRBD1	TGTGCCAGCAGTGTGACAGGGGCTCCCTACGAGCAGTACTTC	CASSVTGAPYEQYF
-	TRBV5-4	TRBJ2-3	TRBD2	TGTGCCAGCACCCCTAGCGGGGGAGGGGATACGCAGTATTTT	CASTPSGGGDTQYF
few	TRBV18	TRBJ1-4	TRBD1	TGTGCCAGCTCACCACGACAGGGGGAAGGGGAAAAACTGTTTTTT	CASSPRQGEGEKLFF
few	TRBV29-1	TRBJ1-5	-	TGCAGCGTTGCCAGGGATAGCAATCAGCCCCAGCATTTT	CSVARDSNQPQHF